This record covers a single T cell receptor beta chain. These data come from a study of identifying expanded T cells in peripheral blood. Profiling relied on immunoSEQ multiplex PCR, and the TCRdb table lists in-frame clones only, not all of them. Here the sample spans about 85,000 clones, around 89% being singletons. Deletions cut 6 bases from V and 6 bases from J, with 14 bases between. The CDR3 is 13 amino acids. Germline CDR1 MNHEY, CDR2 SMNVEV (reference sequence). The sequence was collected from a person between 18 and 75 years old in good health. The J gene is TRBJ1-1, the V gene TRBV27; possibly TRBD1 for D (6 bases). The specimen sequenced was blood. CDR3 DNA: TGTGCCAGCAGGCTGACGGGGGCTGCTGAAGCTTTCTTT. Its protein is CASRLTGAAEAFF.